This T cell receptor (beta chain) was retrieved from a study of CD8 T cells in Susac syndrome. Study overall: There were Susac syndrome patients who were therapy-naive at blood draw, others on corticosteroids, and others on intravenous immunoglobulin alone. Notes on the study in general: Expansion of Susac CD8+ clones peaked in TEMRA cells and in active patients.

In germline, CDR1 is LGHDT, CDR2 YNNKEL (reference sequence). Trimming took 1 base from V and 2 from J; bases not matched to a gene: 1. This CDR3 spans 15 amino acids. Worth noting for this clonotype: No antigen is known for it.

When the RNA was reverse transcribed, random hexamers were used with an input of about 0.5 to 1 ug. TCRdb called the immunoSEQ multiplex PCR reads again in MiXCR, with one record for every CDR3 protein. Among about 100,000 distinct CDR3 sequences listed, about 95% were seen once. The source is a human donor with Susac syndrome. The V and J genes are TRBV3-1 and TRBJ2-1; 8 bases line up with TRBD1. The specimen sequenced was CD8+ T cells from PBMCs. This chain's CDR3 is CASSQGQGTYNEQFF. CDR3 bases: TGTGCCAGCAGCCAAGGACAGGGGACCTACAATGAGCAGTTCTTC.